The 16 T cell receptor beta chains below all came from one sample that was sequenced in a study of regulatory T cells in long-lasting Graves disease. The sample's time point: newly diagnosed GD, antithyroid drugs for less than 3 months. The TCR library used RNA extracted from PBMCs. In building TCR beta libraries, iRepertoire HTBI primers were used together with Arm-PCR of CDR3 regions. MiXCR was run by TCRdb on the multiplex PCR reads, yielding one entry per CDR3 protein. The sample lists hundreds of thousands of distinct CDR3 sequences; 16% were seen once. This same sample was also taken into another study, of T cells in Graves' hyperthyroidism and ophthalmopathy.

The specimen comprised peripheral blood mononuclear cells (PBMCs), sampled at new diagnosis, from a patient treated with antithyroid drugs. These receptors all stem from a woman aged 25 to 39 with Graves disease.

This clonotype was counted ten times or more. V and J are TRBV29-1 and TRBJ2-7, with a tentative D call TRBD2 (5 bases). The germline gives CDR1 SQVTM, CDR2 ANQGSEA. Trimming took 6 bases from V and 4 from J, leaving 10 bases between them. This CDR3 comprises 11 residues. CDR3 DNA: TGCAGCGTCCTTGGCGGGTACGAGCAGTACTTC. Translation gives CSVLGGYEQYF.

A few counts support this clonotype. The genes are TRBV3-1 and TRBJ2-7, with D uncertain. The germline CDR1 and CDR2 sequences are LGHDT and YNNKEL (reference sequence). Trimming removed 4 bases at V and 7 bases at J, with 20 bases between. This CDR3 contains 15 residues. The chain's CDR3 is CASSPKGEAAEEQYF. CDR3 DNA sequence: TGTGCCAGCAGCCCAAAAGGAGAAGCAGCCGAAGAGCAGTACTTC.

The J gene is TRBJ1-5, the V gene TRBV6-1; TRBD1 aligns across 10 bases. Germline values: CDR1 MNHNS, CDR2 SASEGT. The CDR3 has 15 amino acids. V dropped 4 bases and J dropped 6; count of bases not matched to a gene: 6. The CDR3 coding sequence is TGTGCCAGCAGTGTCGGACAGGGGGTTGTTCAGCCCCAGCATTTT. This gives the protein CASSVGQGVVQPQHF.

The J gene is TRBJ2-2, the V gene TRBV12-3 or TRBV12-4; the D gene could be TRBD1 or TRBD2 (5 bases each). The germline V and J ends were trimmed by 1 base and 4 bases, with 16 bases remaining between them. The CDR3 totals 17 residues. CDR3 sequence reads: CASSLGDLGRGTGELFF. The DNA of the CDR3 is TGTGCCAGCAGTTTAGGGGACCTGGGGCGAGGCACCGGGGAGCTGTTTTTT.

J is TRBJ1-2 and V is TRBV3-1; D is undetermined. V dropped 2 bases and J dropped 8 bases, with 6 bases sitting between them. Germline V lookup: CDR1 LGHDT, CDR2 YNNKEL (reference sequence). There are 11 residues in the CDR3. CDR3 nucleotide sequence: TGTGCCAGCAGCCAAATCGACGGCTACACCTTC. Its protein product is CASSQIDGYTF. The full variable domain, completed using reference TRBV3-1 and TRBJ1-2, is DTAVSQTPKYLVTQMGNDKSIKCEQNLGHDTMYWYKQDSKKFLKIMFSYNNKELIINETVPNRFSPKSPDKAHLNLHINSLELGDSAVYFCASSQIDGYTFGSGTRLTVV.

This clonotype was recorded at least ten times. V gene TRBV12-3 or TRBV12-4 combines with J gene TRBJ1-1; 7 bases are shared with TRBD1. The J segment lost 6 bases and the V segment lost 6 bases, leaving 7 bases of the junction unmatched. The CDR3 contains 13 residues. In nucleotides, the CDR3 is TGTGCCAGCAGCCGAGACAGGGTTTCTGAAGCTTTCTTT. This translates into CASSRDRVSEAFF.

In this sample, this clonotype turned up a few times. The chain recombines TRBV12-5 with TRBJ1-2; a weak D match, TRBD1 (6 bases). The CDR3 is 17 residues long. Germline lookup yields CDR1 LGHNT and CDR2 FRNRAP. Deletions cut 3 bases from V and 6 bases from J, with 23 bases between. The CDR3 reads CASGFASLTGQRDGYTF. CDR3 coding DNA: TGTGCTAGTGGTTTCGCCTCTCTTACAGGGCAAAGGGATGGCTACACCTTC.

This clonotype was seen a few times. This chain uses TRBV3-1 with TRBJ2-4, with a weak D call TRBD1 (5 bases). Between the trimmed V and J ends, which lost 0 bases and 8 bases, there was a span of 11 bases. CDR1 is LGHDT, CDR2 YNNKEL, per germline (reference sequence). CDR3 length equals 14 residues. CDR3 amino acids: CASSQEGVAHIQYF. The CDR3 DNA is TGTGCCAGCAGCCAAGAAGGGGTCGCGCACATTCAGTACTTC.

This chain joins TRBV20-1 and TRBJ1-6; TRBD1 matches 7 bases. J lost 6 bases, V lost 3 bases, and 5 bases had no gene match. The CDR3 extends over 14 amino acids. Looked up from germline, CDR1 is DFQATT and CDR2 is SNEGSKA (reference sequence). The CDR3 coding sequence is TGCAGTGCTAGTGCTCACAGGGGTAATTCACCCCTCCACTTT. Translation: CSASAHRGNSPLHF.

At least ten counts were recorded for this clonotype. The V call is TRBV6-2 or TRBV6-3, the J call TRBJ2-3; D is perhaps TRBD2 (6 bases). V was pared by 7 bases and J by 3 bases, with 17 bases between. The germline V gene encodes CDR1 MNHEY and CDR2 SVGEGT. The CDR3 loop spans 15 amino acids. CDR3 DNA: TGTGCCAGCACCTCGGTTGCGGGATCGACAGATACGCAGTATTTT. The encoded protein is CASTSVAGSTDTQYF.

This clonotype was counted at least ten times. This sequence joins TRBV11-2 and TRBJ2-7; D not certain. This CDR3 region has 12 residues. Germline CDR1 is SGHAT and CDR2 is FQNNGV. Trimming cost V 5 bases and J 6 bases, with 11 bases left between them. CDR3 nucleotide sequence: TGTGCCAGCAGCCCCCCCGTCGGCGAGCAGTACTTC. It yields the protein CASSPPVGEQYF.

The DNA for the CDR3 is TGTGCCAGCAGTCTCCGGGGCAGGGACGATGAGCAGTTCTTC. Protein sequence: CASSLRGRDDEQFF. The genes are TRBV12-3 or TRBV12-4 and TRBJ2-5, with D perhaps being TRBD1 or TRBD2 (5 bases each). With the DNA end fitting TRBJ2-1 better, the J assignment may be wrong. The CDR3 consists of 14 residues.

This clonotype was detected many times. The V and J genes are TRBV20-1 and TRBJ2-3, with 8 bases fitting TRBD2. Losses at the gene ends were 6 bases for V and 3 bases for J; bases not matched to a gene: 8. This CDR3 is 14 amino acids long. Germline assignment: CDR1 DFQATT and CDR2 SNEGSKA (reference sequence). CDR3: CSASHSGSTDTQYF. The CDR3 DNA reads TGCAGTGCCTCCCACAGCGGGAGTACAGATACGCAGTATTTT.

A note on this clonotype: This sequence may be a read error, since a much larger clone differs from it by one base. The CDR3 region has the DNA TGTGCCAGCAGTTCTGGGATATACAATGAGCATTTCTTC. It encodes CASSSGIYNEHFF. The V and J genes are TRBV2 and TRBJ2-1, with D uncertain. The germline gives CDR1 SNHLY, CDR2 FYNNEI. There are 13 residues in the CDR3.

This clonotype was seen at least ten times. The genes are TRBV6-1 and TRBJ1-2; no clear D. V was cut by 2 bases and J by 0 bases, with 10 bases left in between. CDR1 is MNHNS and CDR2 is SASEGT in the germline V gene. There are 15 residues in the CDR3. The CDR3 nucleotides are TGTGCCAGCAGTGAAAATGTGCCGTCTAACTATGGCTACACCTTC. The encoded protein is CASSENVPSNYGYTF.

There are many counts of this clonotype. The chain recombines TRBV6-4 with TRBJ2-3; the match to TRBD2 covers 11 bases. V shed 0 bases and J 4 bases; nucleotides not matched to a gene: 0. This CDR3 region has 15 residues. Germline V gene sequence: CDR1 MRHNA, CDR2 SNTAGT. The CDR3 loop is CASSDSSGRADTQYF. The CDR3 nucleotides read TGTGCCAGCAGTGACTCTAGCGGGAGGGCAGATACGCAGTATTTT.